The TCR beta chain under discussion was sequenced for a study of cytomegalovirus exposure and HLA in healthy donors. Findings and limits, study-wide: Cytomegalovirus-associated status was assigned to 150 to 200 TCR beta chains. As immune exposure information, only CMV serostatus was available.

In the case of this clone: Antigen: not known. Given a far larger clone just one base away, this is likely a sequencing read error.

CDR1 is SGHVS and CDR2 is FQNEAQ in the germline V gene. V shed 2 bases and J 5 bases; nucleotides not matched to a gene: 11. The CDR3 has 18 amino acids. PCR employed 60 Vbeta and 13 Jbeta primers. The method was immunoSEQ multiplex PCR; TCRdb's version includes in-frame clones alone and lacks a portion of them. The table includes under 150,000 clones, roughly 69% detected once. Participants comprised healthy donors of bone marrow. The chain links TRBV7-8 to TRBJ2-2; 10 nucleotides line up with TRBD2. Sequences were obtained from PBMCs. The TCR comes from a human donor in good health. The CDR3 loop is CASSLRPAGGPWTGELFF. The CDR3 DNA follows: TGTGCCAGCAGCTTACGACCAGCGGGAGGGCCATGGACCGGGGAGCTGTTTTTT.